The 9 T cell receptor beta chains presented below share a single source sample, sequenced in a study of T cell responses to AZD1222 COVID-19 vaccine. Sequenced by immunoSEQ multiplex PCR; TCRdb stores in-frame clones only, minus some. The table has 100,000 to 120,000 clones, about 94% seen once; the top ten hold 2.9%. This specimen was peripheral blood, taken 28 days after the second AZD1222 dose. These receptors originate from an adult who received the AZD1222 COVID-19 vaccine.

The CDR3 coding sequence is TGTGCCAGCAGCTTTTCAGCGACTAGCGGGGGGCAGGGTGATACGCAGTATTTT. This translates into CASSFSATSGGQGDTQYF. The gene calls are TRBV7-4 and TRBJ2-3, with 13 bases identical to TRBD2. Germline CDR1 reads SGHVT; CDR2 reads SQSDAQ. The V and J ends lost 3 bases and 6 bases, in that order; junction bases with no gene match: 12. The CDR3 is 18 amino acids.

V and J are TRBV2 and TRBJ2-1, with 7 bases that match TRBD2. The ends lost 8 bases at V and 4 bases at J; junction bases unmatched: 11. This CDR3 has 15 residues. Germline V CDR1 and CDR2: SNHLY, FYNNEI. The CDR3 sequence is CASLRDGGLYNEQFF. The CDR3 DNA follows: TGTGCCAGCTTAAGGGACGGGGGGTTGTACAATGAGCAGTTCTTC. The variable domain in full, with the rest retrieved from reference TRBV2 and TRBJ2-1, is EPEVTQTPSHQVTQMGQEVILRCVPISNHLYFYWYRQILGQKVEFLVSFYNNEISEKSEIFDDQFSVERPDGSNFTLKIRSTKLEDSAMYFCASLRDGGLYNEQFFGPGTRLTVL.

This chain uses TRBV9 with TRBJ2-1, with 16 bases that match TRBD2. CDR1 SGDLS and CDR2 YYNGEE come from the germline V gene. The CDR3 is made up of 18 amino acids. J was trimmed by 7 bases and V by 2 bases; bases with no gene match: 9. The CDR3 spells CASSVTGLAGGPANEQFF. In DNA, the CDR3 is TGTGCCAGCAGCGTGACGGGACTAGCGGGGGGGCCTGCGAATGAGCAGTTCTTC.

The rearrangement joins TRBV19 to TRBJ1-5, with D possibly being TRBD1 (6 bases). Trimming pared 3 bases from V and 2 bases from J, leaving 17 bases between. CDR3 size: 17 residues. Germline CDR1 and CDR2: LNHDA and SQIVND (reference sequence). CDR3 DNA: TGTGCCAGTAGTATCCTGCGACAGGCGGAGGGCAATCAGCCCCAGCATTTT. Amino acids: CASSILRQAEGNQPQHF. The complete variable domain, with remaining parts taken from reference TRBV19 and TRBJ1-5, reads DGGITQSPKYLFRKEGQNVTLSCEQNLNHDAMYWYRQDPGQGLRLIYYSQIVNDFQKGDIAEGYSVSREKKESFPLTVTSAQKNPTAFYLCASSILRQAEGNQPQHFGDGTRLSIL.

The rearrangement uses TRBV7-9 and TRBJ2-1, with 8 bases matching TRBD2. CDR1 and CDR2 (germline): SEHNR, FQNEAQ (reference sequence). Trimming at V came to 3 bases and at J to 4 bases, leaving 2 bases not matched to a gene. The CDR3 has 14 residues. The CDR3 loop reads CASSFSGAYNEQFF. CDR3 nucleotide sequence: TGTGCCAGCAGCTTTAGCGGGGCTTACAATGAGCAGTTCTTC. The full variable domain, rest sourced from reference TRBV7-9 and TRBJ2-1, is DTGVSQNPRHKITKRGQNVTFRCDPISEHNRLYWYRQTLGQGPEFLTYFQNEAQLEKSRLLSDRFSAERPKGSFSTLEIQRTEQGDSAMYLCASSFSGAYNEQFFGPGTRLTVL.

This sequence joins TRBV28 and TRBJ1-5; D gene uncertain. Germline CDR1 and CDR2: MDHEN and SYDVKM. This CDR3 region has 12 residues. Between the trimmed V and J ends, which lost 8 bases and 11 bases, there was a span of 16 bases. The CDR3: CASVGSFGTQHF. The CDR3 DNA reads TGTGCCAGCGTCGGGTCTTTCGGTACCCAGCATTTT.

The chain's CDR3 is CASSEYQETQYF. Written as DNA, the CDR3 is TGTGCCAGCAGTGAATACCAAGAGACCCAGTACTTC. The chain links TRBV6-1 to TRBJ2-5; no reliable D call. Germline lookup yields CDR1 MNHNS and CDR2 SASEGT. This CDR3 spans 12 amino acids. Trimming removed 2 bases from V and 0 bases from J, with 1 base in between.

In nucleotides, the CDR3 is TGCGCCAGCAGTGAGTCGGGGTGGAACGAGCAGTACTTC. It specifies CASSESGWNEQYF. This chain uses TRBV10-2 with TRBJ2-7; D uncertain. Trimming shortened V by 0 bases and J by 5 bases, and 8 bases separated the two germline ends. Germline CDR1 WSHSY, CDR2 SAAADI. The CDR3 is made up of 13 amino acids.

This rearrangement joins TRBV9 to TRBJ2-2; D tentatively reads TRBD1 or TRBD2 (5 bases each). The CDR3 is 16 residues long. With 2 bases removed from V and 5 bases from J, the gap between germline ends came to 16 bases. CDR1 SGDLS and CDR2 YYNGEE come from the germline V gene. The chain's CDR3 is CASSVFPGTPTGELFF. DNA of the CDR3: TGTGCCAGCAGCGTTTTCCCCGGGACCCCGACCGGGGAGCTGTTTTTT.